This is a list of T cell receptor beta chains from one sample in a study of blood T cell repertoires in COVID-19. The repertoire was sequenced with immunoSEQ multiplex PCR; TCRdb's copy has only in-frame clones and lacks some. The data show roughly 48,000 clones, 77% seen once. The sample taken for sequencing was peripheral blood. These receptors originate from a human donor with active or convalescent COVID-19. The donor label of this sample is uncertain. The CDR3 runs from the conserved cysteine through the conserved F or W. The D gene is left open where the match is weak. Size tells how often a clone was seen (once, few, many) or the class of an expanded clone, and some rows leave it out.

J gene	clone size	D gene	V gene	CDR3 DNA	CDR3 protein
TRBJ1-5	NA	TRBD1	TRBV30	TGTGCCTGGTCCTCAAAGGGGGCCTGGGATCAGCCCCAGCATTTT	CAWSSKGAWDQPQHF
TRBJ2-7	NA	NA	TRBV10-3	TGTGCCATCATGGGGGGGGCTTCCTACGAGCAGTACTTC	CAIMGGASYEQYF
TRBJ2-7	NA	NA	TRBV7-3	TGTGCCAGCAGCTTAACTTCAACAGGGTACGAGCAGTACTTC	CASSLTSTGYEQYF
TRBJ2-7	NA	TRBD2	TRBV4-1	TGCGCCAGCAGCCAGGAGCGGGAGGGGTTATACGAGCAGTACTTC	CASSQEREGLYEQYF
TRBJ2-1	NA	TRBD2	TRBV4-3	TGCGCCAGCGGGACTAGCGGGAGTAATGAGCAGTTCTTC	CASGTSGSNEQFF
TRBJ1-4	NA	NA	TRBV3-1/TRBV3-2	TGTGCCAGCAGCCTCTCCGGTGGCCTAAGCCGGGGGAGAGAAAAACTGTTTTTT	CASSLSGGLSRGREKLFF
TRBJ2-7	NA	TRBD1	TRBV6-6	TGTGCCAGCGGACAGGGGGACTTCGAGCAGTACTTC	CASGQGDFEQYF
TRBJ1-1	NA	NA	TRBV28	TGTGCCAGCAGTCCCCCCCTGGCCACCCCTCGAGAAGCTTTCTTT	CASSPPLATPREAFF
TRBJ2-3	NA	NA	TRBV29-1	TGCAGCGTTGACCGCGGCATGAGCACAGATACGCAGTATTTT	CSVDRGMSTDTQYF
TRBJ2-5	NA	TRBD2	TRBV6-5	TGTGCCAGCCTTTTAGGTAGCGGGAGTACGGAGACCCAGTACTTC	CASLLGSGSTETQYF
TRBJ2-1	NA	TRBD1	TRBV4-2	TGTGCCAGCAGCCAAGGAGTAGGGGGCGGGTACAATGAGCAGTTCTTC	CASSQGVGGGYNEQFF
TRBJ1-1	few	NA	TRBV19	TGTGCCAGTAGTATACAGGGCGGCACTGAAGCTTTCTTT	CASSIQGGTEAFF
TRBJ2-1	NA	NA	TRBV27	TGTGCCAGTACCACGGCGAGGTACAATGAGCAGTTCTTC	CASTTARYNEQFF
TRBJ1-2	NA	TRBD1	TRBV10-3	TGTGCCATCAGTGAGTCGACAGGGGAAGTGGAGGGCTACACCTTC	CAISESTGEVEGYTF
TRBJ2-7	NA	NA	TRBV10-3	TGTGCCATCAGTGAGTACGTGGGATCGGGGAACGAGCAGTACTTC	CAISEYVGSGNEQYF
TRBJ1-1	NA	TRBD1	TRBV9	TGTGCCAGCAGCGGACGACAGGAGGGACAGCGTGGCACTGAAGCTTTCTTT	CASSGRQEGQRGTEAFF
TRBJ2-1	many	TRBD2	TRBV19	TGTGCCAGTAGTATGGGTAGCGGGGGGTCCATTTACAATGAGCAGTTCTTC	CASSMGSGGSIYNEQFF
TRBJ2-7	NA	NA	TRBV7-6	TGTGCCAGCAGCCCGGGGGGCCGGCTCGAGCAGTACTTC	CASSPGGRLEQYF
TRBJ2-2	NA	TRBD2	TRBV19	TGTGCCAGTAGTAGAACCGGGACTAGCGGGAGGTCGAACACCGGGGAGCTGTTTTTT	CASSRTGTSGRSNTGELFF
TRBJ1-2	NA	NA	TRBV27	TGTGCCAGCAGTTTAGCCGGGGAGACCGCTTATGGCTACACCTTC	CASSLAGETAYGYTF
TRBJ2-7	NA	TRBD2	TRBV18	TGTGCCAGCTCACCGCGACTAGCGGGAGGCCGCTACAATTCCTACGAGCAGTACTTC	CASSPRLAGGRYNSYEQYF
TRBJ2-1	NA	TRBD1	TRBV24-1	TGTGCCACCAGTGATCCAACCTCCGGACAGGGGGAAAATGAGCAGTTCTTC	CATSDPTSGQGENEQFF
TRBJ2-7	NA	TRBD1	TRBV7-2	TGTGCCAGCAGCAAACCGGGACAGGGTCGGGCCTACGAGCAGTACTTC	CASSKPGQGRAYEQYF
TRBJ1-1	NA	NA	TRBV14	TGTGCCAGCAGCCAACTTTTCAACACTGAAGCTTTCTTT	CASSQLFNTEAFF
TRBJ2-7	NA	TRBD1	TRBV24-1	TGTGCCACCAGTGATTTGTCGACAGGGTCAGCCTACGAGCAGTACTTC	CATSDLSTGSAYEQYF
TRBJ2-1	NA	TRBD1	TRBV7-2	TGTGCCAGCAGCCTCACGGGACAGGGCTACAATGAGCAGTTCTTC	CASSLTGQGYNEQFF
TRBJ2-4	NA	NA	TRBV9	TGTGCCAGCAGCGTCCTGAGCCAAAACATTCAGTACTTC	CASSVLSQNIQYF
TRBJ1-6	NA	TRBD1	TRBV28	TGTGCCAGCAGGCCCCCGGGACAGGGGGGTTCACCCCTCCACTTT	CASRPPGQGGSPLHF
TRBJ1-2	NA	NA	TRBV4-2	TGTGCCAGCAGCCAAGTAGAGGAGGAAGATGGCTACACCTTC	CASSQVEEEDGYTF
TRBJ2-7	NA	TRBD1	TRBV28	TGTGCCAGCAGCCCTGGGACAGAAACCTACGAGCAGTACTTC	CASSPGTETYEQYF
TRBJ2-1	NA	TRBD1	TRBV28	TGTGCCAGCACCCGAGGGGACAGGGGCGATGAGCAGTTCTTC	CASTRGDRGDEQFF
TRBJ2-7	NA	TRBD1	TRBV6-5	TGTGCCAGCACTGCGGACAGGCGCTCCTACGAGCAGTACTTC	CASTADRRSYEQYF
TRBJ1-1	NA	NA	TRBV5-1	TGCGCCAGCAGCTTCGAGGGGGGAGGGACTGAAGCTTTCTTT	CASSFEGGGTEAFF
TRBJ2-7	NA	TRBD2	TRBV27	TGTGCCAGCAGGGGGGGGACTAGCGGCACCTACGAGCAGTACTTC	CASRGGTSGTYEQYF
TRBJ2-1	once	TRBD2	TRBV3-1/TRBV3-2	TGTGCCAGCAGCCAAGTGGGACTAGCGACGGAGTTCTTC	CASSQVGLATEFF
TRBJ2-6	NA	NA	TRBV14	TGTGCCAGCAGCCAAACAGGGAGTCCTGGAGGGGCCAACGTCCTGACTTTC	CASSQTGSPGGANVLTF
TRBJ2-7	NA	TRBD2	TRBV5-1	TGCGCCAGCAGGCCGCGCGGGGGGGCTACCTACGAGCAGTACTTC	CASRPRGGATYEQYF
TRBJ2-2	few	TRBD1	TRBV7-3	TGTGCCAGCAGCGAGCAGGGGGTTGTTGCCGGGGAGCTGTTTTTT	CASSEQGVVAGELFF
TRBJ1-4	NA	TRBD1	TRBV24-1	TGTGCCACCAGTGATTCACAGGGGGCAGGGGAAAAACTGTTTTTT	CATSDSQGAGEKLFF
TRBJ2-4	NA	NA	TRBV7-2	TGTGCCAGCAGCTTAGTGGGTGCAGGGTTCGAGGCCAAAAACATTCAGTACTTC	CASSLVGAGFEAKNIQYF
TRBJ2-7	NA	NA	TRBV7-6	TGTGCCAGCAGCCGTAAGGAGACTATCTACGAGCAGTACTTC	CASSRKETIYEQYF
TRBJ2-1	NA	TRBD2	TRBV18	TGTGCCAGCTCCCGAAGTCCGTCTAGCGGGCCGGAGGTTTACAATGAGCAGTTCTTC	CASSRSPSSGPEVYNEQFF
TRBJ1-1	NA	NA	TRBV9	TGTGCCAGCAGCGTAGACCCAGGCCTAAACACTGAAGCTTTCTTT	CASSVDPGLNTEAFF
TRBJ1-2	few	TRBD1	TRBV7-6	TGTGCCAGCAGCTCCAGGACAGGGGCCTCACATGGCTACACCTTC	CASSSRTGASHGYTF
TRBJ1-2	NA	TRBD1	TRBV30	TGTGCCTGGGAGGACAGGTTGGACTATGGCTACACCTTC	CAWEDRLDYGYTF
TRBJ2-7	NA	NA	TRBV12-3/TRBV12-4	TGTGCCAGCAGTCAGAACTACGAGCAGTACTTC	CASSQNYEQYF
TRBJ2-7	NA	TRBD1	TRBV19	TGTGCCAGTAGTAAAAAGGGGACAGGGGGCCCGGGCGAGCAGTACTTC	CASSKKGTGGPGEQYF
TRBJ2-3	NA	NA	TRBV30	TGTGCCTGGTGTGTAGGGGGCACAGATACGCAGTATTTT	CAWCVGGTDTQYF
TRBJ1-2	NA	NA	TRBV19	TGTGCCAGTACCCTGGGAGGAACTGGCTACACCTTC	CASTLGGTGYTF
TRBJ1-5	few	TRBD1	TRBV28	TGTGCCAGCAGCGCGGGACAGTTAATCAATCAGCCCCAGCATTTT	CASSAGQLINQPQHF